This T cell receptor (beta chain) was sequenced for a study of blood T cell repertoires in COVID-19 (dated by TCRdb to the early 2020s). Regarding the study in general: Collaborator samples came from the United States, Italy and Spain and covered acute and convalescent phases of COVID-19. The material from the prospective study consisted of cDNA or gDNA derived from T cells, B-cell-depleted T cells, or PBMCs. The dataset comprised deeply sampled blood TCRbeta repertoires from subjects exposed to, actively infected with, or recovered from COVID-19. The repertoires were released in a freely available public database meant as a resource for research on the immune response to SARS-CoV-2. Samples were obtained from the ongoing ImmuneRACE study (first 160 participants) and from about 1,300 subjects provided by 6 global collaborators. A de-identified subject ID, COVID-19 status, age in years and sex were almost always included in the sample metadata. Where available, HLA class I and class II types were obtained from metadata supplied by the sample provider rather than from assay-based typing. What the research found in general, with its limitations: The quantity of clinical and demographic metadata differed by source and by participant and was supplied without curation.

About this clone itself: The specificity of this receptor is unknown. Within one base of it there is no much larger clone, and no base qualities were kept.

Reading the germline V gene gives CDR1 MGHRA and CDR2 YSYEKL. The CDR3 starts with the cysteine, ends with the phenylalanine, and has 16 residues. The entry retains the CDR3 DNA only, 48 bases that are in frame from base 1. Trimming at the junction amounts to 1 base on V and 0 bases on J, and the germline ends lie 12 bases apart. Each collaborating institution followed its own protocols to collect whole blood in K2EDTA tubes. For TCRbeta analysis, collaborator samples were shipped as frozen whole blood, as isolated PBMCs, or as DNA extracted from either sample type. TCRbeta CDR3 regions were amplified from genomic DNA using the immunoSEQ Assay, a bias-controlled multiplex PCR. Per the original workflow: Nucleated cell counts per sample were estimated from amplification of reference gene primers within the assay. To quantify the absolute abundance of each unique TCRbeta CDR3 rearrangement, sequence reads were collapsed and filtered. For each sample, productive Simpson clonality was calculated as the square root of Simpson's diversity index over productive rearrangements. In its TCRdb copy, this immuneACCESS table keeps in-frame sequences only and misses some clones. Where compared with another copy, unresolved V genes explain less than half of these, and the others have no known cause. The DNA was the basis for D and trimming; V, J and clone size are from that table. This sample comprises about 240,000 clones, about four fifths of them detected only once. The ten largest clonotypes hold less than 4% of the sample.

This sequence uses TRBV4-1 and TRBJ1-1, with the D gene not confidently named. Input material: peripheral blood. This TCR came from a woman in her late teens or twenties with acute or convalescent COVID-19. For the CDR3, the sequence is CASSQGAVIMNTEAFF. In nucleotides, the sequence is TGCGCCAGCAGCCAAGGGGCAGTTATTATGAACACTGAAGCTTTCTTT.